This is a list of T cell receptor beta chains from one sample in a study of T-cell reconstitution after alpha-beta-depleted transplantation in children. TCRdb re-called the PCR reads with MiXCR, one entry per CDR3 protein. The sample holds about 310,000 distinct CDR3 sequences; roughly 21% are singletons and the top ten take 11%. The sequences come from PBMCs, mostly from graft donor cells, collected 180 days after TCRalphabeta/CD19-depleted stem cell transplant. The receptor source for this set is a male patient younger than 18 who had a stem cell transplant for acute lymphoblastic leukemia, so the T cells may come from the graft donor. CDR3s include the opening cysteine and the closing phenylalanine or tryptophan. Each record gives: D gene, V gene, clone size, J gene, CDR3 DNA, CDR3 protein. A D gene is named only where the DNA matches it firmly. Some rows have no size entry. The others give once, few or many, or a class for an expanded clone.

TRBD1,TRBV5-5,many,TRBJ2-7,TGTGCCAGCAGCTCCGCAGGGGGACCGTACGAGCAGTACTTC,CASSSAGGPYEQYF
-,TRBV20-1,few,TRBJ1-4,TGCAGTGCTAGGACAGGTTTGGGTAGTATGGCTGAAAAACTGTTTTTT,CSARTGLGSMAEKLFF
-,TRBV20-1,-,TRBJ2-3,TGCAGTGCCGGAGCGGGCTGGGGGCCCACAGATACGCAGTATTTT,CSAGAGWGPTDTQYF
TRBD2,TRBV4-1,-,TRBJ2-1,TGCGCCAGCAGCCAACCAACGGGACTAGCCTACAATGAGCAGTTCTTC,CASSQPTGLAYNEQFF
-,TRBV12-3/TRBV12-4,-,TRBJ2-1,TGTGCCAGCAATTGGGTCAGCTCCTACAATGAGCAGTTCTTC,CASNWVSSYNEQFF
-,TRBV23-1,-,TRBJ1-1,TGCGCCAGCAGTCAATCGGGGGCTTTCTTT,CASSQSGAFF
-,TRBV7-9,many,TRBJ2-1,TGTGCCAGCAGCTCCTGGTGGGGGAACATCAATGAGCAGTTCTTC,CASSSWWGNINEQFF
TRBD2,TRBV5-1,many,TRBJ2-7,TGCGCCAGCAGCTTGGGGACTAGCGGATATTACGAGCAGTACTTC,CASSLGTSGYYEQYF
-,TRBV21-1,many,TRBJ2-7,TGTGCCAGCAGCAAGCTGGGGGCCGGGGAGCAGTACTTC,CASSKLGAGEQYF
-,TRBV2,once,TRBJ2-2,TGTGCCAGCAGTGGAGAAAGGGGGGCGAACACCGGGGAGCTGTTTTTT,CASSGERGANTGELFF
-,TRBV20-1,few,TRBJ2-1,TGCAGTGCTCCACTCGGGGGATACAATGAGCAGTTCTTC,CSAPLGGYNEQFF
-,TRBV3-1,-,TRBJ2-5,TGTGCCAGCAGCTCTGTACGGGAGACCCAGTACTTC,CASSSVRETQYF
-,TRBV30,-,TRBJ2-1,TGTGCCTGGAGTGTAGTGAGAGGGCAGTTCTTC,CAWSVVRGQFF
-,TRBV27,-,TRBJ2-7,TGTGCCAGCAGTCCCTCTAGAATCTCCTACGAGCAGTACTTC,CASSPSRISYEQYF
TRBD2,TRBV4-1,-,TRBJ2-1,TGCGCCAGCAGCCAGGTCGTAGGCCGCCGAGGGACTAGCGAGGATGAGCAGTTCTTC,CASSQVVGRRGTSEDEQFF
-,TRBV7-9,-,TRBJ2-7,TGTGCCAGCAGCTCCGAGACCAGAAATCCAAATCCCTACGAGCAGTACTTC,CASSSETRNPNPYEQYF
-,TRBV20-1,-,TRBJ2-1,TGCAGTGCTGAGCGCGGGGAGGACTACAATGAGCAGTTCTTC,CSAERGEDYNEQFF
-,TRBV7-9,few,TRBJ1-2,TGTGCCAGCAGCTTAGAGGGCAGGAACTCAAATGGCTACACCTTC,CASSLEGRNSNGYTF
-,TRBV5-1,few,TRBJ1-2,TGCGCCAGCAGCTTGACCCAGGTGGATGGCTACACCTTC,CASSLTQVDGYTF
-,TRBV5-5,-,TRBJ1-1,TGTGCCAGCAGCGCCCTGGGGCCAGGCTCGAACACTGAAGCTTTCTTT,CASSALGPGSNTEAFF
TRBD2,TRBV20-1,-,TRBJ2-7,TGCAGTGCTAGCCCCCGCGGACTAGCGGTCGATGAGCAGTACTTC,CSASPRGLAVDEQYF
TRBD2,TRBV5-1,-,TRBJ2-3,TGCGCCAGCAGCTTGGCGCGGGGGGGCTCTCTAGCGACAGATACGCAGTATTTT,CASSLARGGSLATDTQYF
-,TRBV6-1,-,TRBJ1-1,TGTGCCAGCAGGGGGTCGGTGAACACTGAAGCTTTCTTT,CASRGSVNTEAFF
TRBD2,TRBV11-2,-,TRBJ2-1,TGTGCCAGCAGCTTGATTAGCGGGAGGGTGGACAATGAGCAGTTCTTC,CASSLISGRVDNEQFF
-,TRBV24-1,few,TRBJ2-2,TGTGCCACCAGTGACCAGGGGTTGCGCACCGGGGAGCTGTTTTTT,CATSDQGLRTGELFF
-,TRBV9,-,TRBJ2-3,TGTGCCAGCAGCGTACAGGGACCCACAGATACGCAGTATTTT,CASSVQGPTDTQYF
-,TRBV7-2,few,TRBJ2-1,TGTGCCAGCAGGGACTGGGGCAGGGGGCCTCTAGCGGGTCGTACCTACAATGAGCAGTTCTTC,CASRDWGRGPLAGRTYNEQFF
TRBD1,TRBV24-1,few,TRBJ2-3,TGTGCCACCAGAGGGACAGGGGTTACGCAGTATTTT,CATRGTGVTQYF
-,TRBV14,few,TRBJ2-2,TGTGCCAGCAGACCGGCCCCGAACACCGGGGAGCTGTTTTTT,CASRPAPNTGELFF
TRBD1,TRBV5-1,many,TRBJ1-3,TGCGCCAGCAGCGGGACAGGGCACTCTACTGGAAACACCATATATTTT,CASSGTGHSTGNTIYF
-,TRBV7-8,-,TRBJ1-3,TGTACCAGCAGCTCCCGAACAGACTTCTCTGGAAACACCATATATTTT,CTSSSRTDFSGNTIYF
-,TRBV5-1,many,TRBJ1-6,TGCGCCAGCAGCTGGACCGGTCCAGGGTCACCCCTCCACTTT,CASSWTGPGSPLHF
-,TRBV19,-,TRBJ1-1,TGTGCCAGTAGTATAAAGGACATCTGGAACACTGAAGCTTTCTTT,CASSIKDIWNTEAFF
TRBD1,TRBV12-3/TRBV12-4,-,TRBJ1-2,TGTGCCAGCAGTTTAAGGACAGGGGGCTATGGCTACACCTTC,CASSLRTGGYGYTF
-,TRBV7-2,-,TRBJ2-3,TGTGCCAGCAGCTTCGGGCGGACACCCAAAAACACAGATACGCAGTATTTT,CASSFGRTPKNTDTQYF
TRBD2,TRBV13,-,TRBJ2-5,TGTGCCAGCAGCTTCGGGGTACTAGCGGGATATTCGGGGATGGAGACCCAGTACTTC,CASSFGVLAGYSGMETQYF
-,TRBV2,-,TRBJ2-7,TGTGCCTCTCAGGGGTCCTACGAGCAGTACTTC,CASQGSYEQYF
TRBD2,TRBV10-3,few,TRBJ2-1,TGTGCCATCAGTGAGCGGACTAGCGGGGGCTACAATGAGCAGTTCTTC,CAISERTSGGYNEQFF
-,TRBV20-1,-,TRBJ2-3,TGCAGTGCCCGAGAGGTCTGGGATACGCAGTATTTT,CSAREVWDTQYF
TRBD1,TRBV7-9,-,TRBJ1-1,TGTGCCAGCAGCCCCGGACAGGCCTCGAACACTGAAGCTTTCTTT,CASSPGQASNTEAFF
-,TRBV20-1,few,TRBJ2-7,TGCAGTTCGAGGGAACAGCTCGAGCAGTACTTC,CSSREQLEQYF